The following is a T cell receptor (beta chain) sequence with its context. The antigen remains unidentified. This sample is drawn from a study of cytomegalovirus exposure and HLA in healthy donors. Overall study results and limits: In vitro assays verified that three CMV-associated chains recognized CMV antigens specifically. Researchers had no immune exposure information except CMV serostatus available.

The primer mix had 60 Vbeta and 13 Jbeta primers. The table came from immunoSEQ multiplex PCR; TCRdb's copy has only in-frame clones and leaves some out. The sample lists tens of thousands of clones; about 80% were seen once. This sequence originates from a man in his forties in good health and CMV-seronegative. Sequenced: PBMCs.

The CDR3 coding sequence is TGTGCCAGCAGCCAAGGCGGGACCGGGGAGCTGTTTTTT. It specifies CASSQGGTGELFF. The genes are TRBV14 and TRBJ2-2; tentatively, D is TRBD2 (5 bases). Germline-derived CDR1 and CDR2 are SGHDN and FVKESK. The CDR3 consists of 13 residues. Trimming removed 1 base at V and 5 bases at J, with 5 bases between.